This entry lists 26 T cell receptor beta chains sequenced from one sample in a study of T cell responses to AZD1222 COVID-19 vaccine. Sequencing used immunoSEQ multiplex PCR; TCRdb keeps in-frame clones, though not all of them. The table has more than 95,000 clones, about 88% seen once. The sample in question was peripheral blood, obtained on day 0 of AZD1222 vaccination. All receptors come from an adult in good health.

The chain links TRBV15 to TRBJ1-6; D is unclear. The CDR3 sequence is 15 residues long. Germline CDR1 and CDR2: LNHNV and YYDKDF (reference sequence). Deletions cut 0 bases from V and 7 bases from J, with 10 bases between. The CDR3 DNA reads TGTGCCACCAGCAGAGAAGGTAGATCCAATTCACCCCTCCACTTT. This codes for CATSREGRSNSPLHF.

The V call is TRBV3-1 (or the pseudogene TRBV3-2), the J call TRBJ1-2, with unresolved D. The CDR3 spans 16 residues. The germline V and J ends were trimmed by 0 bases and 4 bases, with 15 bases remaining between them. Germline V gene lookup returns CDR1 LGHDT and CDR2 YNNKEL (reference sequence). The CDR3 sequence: CASSQDYGAETYGYTF. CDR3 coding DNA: TGTGCCAGCAGCCAAGATTATGGCGCGGAGACCTATGGCTACACCTTC.

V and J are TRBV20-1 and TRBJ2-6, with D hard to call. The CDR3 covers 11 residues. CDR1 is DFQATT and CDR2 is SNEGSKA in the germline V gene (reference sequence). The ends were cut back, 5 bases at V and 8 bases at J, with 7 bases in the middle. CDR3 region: CSARWSNVLTF. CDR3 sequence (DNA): TGCAGTGCTCGGTGGTCCAACGTCCTGACTTTC.

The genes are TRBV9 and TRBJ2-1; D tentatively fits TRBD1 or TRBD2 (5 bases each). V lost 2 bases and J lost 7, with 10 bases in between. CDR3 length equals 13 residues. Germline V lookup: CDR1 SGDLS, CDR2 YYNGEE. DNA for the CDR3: TGTGCCAGCAGCGTGGGGGTGGGTAATGAGCAGTTCTTC. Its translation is CASSVGVGNEQFF.

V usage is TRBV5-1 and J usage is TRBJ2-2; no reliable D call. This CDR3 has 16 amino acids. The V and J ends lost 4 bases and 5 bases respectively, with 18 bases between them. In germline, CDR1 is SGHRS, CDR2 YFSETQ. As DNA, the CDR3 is TGCGCCAGCAGCCGATCCCCTAACGCCAAGACCGGGGAGCTGTTTTTT. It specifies CASSRSPNAKTGELFF.

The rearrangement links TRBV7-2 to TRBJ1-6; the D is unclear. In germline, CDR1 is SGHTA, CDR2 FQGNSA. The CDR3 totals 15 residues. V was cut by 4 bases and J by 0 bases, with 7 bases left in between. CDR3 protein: CASSSTGSYNSPLHF. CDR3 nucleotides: TGTGCCAGCAGCTCCACGGGCTCCTATAATTCACCCCTCCACTTT.

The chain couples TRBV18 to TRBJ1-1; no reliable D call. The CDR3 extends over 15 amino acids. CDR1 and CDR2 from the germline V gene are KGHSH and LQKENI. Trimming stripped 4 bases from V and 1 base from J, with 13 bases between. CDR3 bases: TGTGCCAGCTCACTTAAGACCCTCGGGAACACTGAAGCTTTCTTT. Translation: CASSLKTLGNTEAFF.

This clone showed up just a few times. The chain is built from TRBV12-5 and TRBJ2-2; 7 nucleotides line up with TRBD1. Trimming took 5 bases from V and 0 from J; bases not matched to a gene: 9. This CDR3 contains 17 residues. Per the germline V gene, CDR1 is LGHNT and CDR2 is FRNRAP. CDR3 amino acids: CASGPRIGTANTGELFF. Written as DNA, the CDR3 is TGTGCTAGTGGTCCTAGGATCGGGACAGCGAACACCGGGGAGCTGTTTTTT.

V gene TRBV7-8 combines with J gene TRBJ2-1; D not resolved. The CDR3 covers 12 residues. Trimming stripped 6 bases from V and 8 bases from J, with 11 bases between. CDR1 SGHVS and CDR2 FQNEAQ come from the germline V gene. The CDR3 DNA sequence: TGTGCCAGCAGGGTTATAGAGGATGAGCAGTTCTTC. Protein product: CASRVIEDEQFF. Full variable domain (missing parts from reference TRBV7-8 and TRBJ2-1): GAGVSQSPRYKVAKRGQDVALRCDPISGHVSLFWYQQALGQGPEFLTYFQNEAQLDKSGLPSDRFFAERPEGSVSTLKIQRTQQEDSAVYLCASRVIEDEQFFGPGTRLTVL.

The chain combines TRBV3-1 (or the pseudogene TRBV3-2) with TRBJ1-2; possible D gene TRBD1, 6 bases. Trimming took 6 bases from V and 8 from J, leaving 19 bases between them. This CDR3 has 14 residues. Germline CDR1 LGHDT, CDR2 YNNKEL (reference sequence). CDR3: CASSLGQTPSGYTF. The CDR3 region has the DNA TGTGCCAGCAGTCTAGGACAGACCCCTAGCGGCTACACCTTC.

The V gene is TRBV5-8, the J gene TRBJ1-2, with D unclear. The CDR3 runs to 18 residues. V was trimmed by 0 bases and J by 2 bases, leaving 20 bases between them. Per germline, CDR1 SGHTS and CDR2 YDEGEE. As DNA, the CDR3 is TGTGCCAGCAGCTTGGACCGAGGCGGCAGAATGATGAACTATGGCTACACCTTC. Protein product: CASSLDRGGRMMNYGYTF.

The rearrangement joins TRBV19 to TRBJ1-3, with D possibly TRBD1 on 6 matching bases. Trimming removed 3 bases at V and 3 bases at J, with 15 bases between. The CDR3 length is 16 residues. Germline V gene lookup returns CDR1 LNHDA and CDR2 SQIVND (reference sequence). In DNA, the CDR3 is TGTGCCAGTAGTATCGCCCGGCAGGGGCTTGGAAACACCATATATTTT. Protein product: CASSIARQGLGNTIYF.

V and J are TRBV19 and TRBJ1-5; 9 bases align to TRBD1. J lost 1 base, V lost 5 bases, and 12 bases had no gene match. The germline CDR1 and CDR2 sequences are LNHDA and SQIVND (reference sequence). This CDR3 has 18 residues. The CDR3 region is CASSRDRGSRASNQPQHF. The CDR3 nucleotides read TGTGCCAGTAGTCGCGACAGGGGGTCTCGGGCAAGCAATCAGCCCCAGCATTTT.

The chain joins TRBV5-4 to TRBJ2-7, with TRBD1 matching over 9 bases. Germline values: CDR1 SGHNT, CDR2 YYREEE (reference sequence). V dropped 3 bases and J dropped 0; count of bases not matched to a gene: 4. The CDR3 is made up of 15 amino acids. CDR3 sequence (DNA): TGTGCCAGCAGCTGGGGACAGGGTCCCTCCTACGAGCAGTACTTC. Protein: CASSWGQGPSYEQYF. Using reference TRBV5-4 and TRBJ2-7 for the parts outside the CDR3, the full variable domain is ETGVTQSPTHLIKTRGQQVTLRCSSQSGHNTVSWYQQALGQGPQFIFQYYREEENGRGNFPPRFSGLQFPNYSSELNVNALELDDSALYLCASSWGQGPSYEQYFGPGTRLTVT.

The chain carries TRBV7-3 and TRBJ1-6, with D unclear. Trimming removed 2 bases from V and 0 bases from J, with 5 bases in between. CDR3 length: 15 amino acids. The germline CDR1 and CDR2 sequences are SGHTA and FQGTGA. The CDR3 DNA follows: TGTGCCAGCAGCTTACAGAGCTCCTATAATTCACCCCTCCACTTT. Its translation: CASSLQSSYNSPLHF.

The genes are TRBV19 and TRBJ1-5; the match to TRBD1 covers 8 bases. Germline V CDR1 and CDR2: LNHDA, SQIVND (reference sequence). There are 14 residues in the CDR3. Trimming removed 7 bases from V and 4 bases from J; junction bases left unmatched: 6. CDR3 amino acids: CASNPGDRNQPQHF. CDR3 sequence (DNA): TGTGCCAGTAACCCCGGGGACAGGAATCAGCCCCAGCATTTT.

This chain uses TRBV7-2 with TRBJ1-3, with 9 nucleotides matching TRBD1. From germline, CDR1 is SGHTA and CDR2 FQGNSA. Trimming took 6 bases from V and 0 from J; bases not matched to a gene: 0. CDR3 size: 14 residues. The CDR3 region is CASRDRGSGNTIYF. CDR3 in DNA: TGTGCCAGCAGGGACAGGGGCTCTGGAAACACCATATATTTT. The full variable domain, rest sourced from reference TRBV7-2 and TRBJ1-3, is GAGVSQSPSNKVTEKGKDVELRCDPISGHTALYWYRQSLGQGLEFLIYFQGNSAPDKSGLPSDRFSAERTGGSVSTLTIQRTQQEDSAVYLCASRDRGSGNTIYFGEGSWLTVV.

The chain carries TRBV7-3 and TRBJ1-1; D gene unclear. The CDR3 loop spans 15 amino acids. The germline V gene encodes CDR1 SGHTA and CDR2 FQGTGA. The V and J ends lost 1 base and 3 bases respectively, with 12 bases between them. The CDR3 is CASSLIGPSDTEAFF. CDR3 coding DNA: TGTGCCAGCAGCTTAATTGGGCCCTCGGACACTGAAGCTTTCTTT.

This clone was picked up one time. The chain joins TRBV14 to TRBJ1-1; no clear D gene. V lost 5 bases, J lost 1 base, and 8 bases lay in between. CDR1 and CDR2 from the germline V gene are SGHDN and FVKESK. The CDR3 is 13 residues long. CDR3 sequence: CASSFAENTEAFF. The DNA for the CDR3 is TGTGCCAGCAGCTTCGCCGAGAACACTGAAGCTTTCTTT.

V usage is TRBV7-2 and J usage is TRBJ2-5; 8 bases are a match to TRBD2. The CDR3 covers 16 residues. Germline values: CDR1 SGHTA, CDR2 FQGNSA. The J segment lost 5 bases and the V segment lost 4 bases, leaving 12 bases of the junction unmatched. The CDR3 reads CASSSASAGALETQYF. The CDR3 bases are TGTGCCAGCAGCTCCGCCTCAGCGGGGGCGTTGGAGACCCAGTACTTC.

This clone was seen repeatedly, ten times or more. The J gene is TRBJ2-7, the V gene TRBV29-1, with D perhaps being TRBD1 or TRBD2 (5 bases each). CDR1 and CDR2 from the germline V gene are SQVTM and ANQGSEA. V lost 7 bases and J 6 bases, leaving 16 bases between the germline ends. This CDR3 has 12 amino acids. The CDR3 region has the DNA TGCAGCGCTCCGGGGCCCCGGGGCGAGCAGTACTTC. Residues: CSAPGPRGEQYF.

The CDR3 region has the DNA TGTGCCAGCAGTCATAAACAGGGGGCAAGAGGGCTTAATTCACCCCTCCACTTT. This translates into CASSHKQGARGLNSPLHF. The chain recombines TRBV6-6 with TRBJ1-6, with 9 bases aligning to TRBD1. This CDR3 contains 18 residues. V gave up 5 bases and J gave up 6 bases; unmatched junction bases: 14. Germline loops: CDR1 MNHNY, CDR2 SVGAGI (reference sequence).

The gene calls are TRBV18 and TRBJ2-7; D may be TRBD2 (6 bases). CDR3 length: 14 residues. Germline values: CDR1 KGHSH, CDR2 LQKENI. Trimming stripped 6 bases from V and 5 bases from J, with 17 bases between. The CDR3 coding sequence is TGTGCCAGCTCCGACGTCGGGGGAGGCCACGAGCAGTACTTC. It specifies CASSDVGGGHEQYF.

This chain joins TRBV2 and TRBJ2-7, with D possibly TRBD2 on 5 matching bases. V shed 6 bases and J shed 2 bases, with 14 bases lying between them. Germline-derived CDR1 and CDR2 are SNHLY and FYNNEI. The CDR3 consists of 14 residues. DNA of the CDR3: TGTGCCAGCAGCGGGAATGGGCCCCCCTACGAGCAGTACTTC. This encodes CASSGNGPPYEQYF. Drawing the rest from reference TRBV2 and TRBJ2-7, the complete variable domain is EPEVTQTPSHQVTQMGQEVILRCVPISNHLYFYWYRQILGQKVEFLVSFYNNEISEKSEIFDDQFSVERPDGSNFTLKIRSTKLEDSAMYFCASSGNGPPYEQYFGPGTRLTVT.

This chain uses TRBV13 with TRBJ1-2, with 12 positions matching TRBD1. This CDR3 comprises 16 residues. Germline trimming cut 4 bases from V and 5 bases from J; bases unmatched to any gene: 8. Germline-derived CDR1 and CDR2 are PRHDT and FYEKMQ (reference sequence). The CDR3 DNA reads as TGTGCCAGCAGCTCCGCCGGGACAGGGGGCAAATATGGCTACACCTTC. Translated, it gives CASSSAGTGGKYGYTF.

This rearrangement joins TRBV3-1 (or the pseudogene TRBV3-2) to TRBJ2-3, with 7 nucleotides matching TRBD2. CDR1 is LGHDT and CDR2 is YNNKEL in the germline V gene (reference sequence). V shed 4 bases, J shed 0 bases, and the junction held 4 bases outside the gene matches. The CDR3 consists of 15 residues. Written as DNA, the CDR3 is TGTGCCAGCAGCCCCTCTAGCGGAAGCACAGATACGCAGTATTTT. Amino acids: CASSPSSGSTDTQYF.